The source of this T cell receptor (beta chain) is a study of blood T cell repertoires in COVID-19. Study in general: Sample material is recorded as cDNA or gDNA derived from T cells, B-cell-depleted T cells, or PBMCs.

Enrolment of Seattle patients took place during active infection, and they were followed longitudinally. This clone has only one observation. CDR3 length: 16 amino acids. Germline CDR1 MDHEN, CDR2 SYDVKM. The J segment lost 5 bases and the V segment lost 4 bases, leaving 11 bases of the junction unmatched. In the original analysis: Researchers report that nucleated cell counts were estimated from reference gene primer amplification. Produced via immunoSEQ multiplex PCR; TCRdb's table is partial and in-frame only. Clone size and V and J calls were adopted from that table, with D and trimming inferred from the DNA. The sample consists of 170,000 or so clones, around 83% of them appearing once.

The sample was peripheral blood. This sequence joins TRBV28 and TRBJ1-5; 7 bases are shared with TRBD1. This TCR was sampled from a woman between 70 and 85 years old with COVID-19, enrolled during active disease. CDR3 amino acids: CASSSPGQRIDQPQHF. DNA of the CDR3: TGTGCCAGCAGTTCCCCGGGACAGAGGATCGATCAGCCCCAGCATTTT.